Given below is one T cell receptor (beta chain) in context. Its antigen is unknown. The PCR used 60 Vbeta and 13 Jbeta primers. The assay was immunoSEQ multiplex PCR, and TCRdb's table has in-frame clones only and misses some. Of approximately 180,000 clones in the sample, around 79% were seen once. This CDR3 spans 17 amino acids. After removal of 2 bases from V and 6 bases from J, the junction contained 11 bases not matched to a gene. The germline V gene has CDR1 SGHDT and CDR2 YYEEEE. The data stem from a study of cytomegalovirus exposure and HLA in healthy donors. Regarding the study as a whole: Confirmation in vitro established that a few CMV-associated chains were specific for CMV antigens. A link between a missense DCLRE1C variant and TCR beta V- and J-gene trimming emerged from a later analysis. Likely technical artifact: a cluster of highly shared sequence variants. A later analysis found most CMV-associated TCR beta chains apparently HLA-restricted.

The J gene is TRBJ1-6, the V gene TRBV5-6; the match to TRBD1 covers 7 bases. The sequence came from a woman between 50 and 59 years old in good health and CMV-seronegative. What was sequenced was PBMCs. The CDR3 region is CASSFPGQTSLNSPLHF. CDR3 sequence (DNA): TGTGCCAGCAGCTTCCCGGGACAGACTTCTCTTAATTCACCCCTCCACTTT.